These 18 T cell receptor beta chains were sequenced from one sample in a study of beta chain features in type 1 diabetes (dated by TCRdb to the late 2010s). What the research found in general, with its limitations: A moderate but significant shortening of TCRB CDR3 length was observed in type 1 diabetes patients in all four CD4+ subsets.

These receptors are not linked to any known antigen. The method behind the library was the immunoSEQ multiplex PCR assay. All of the isolated RNA was reverse transcribed with the High Capacity cDNA Reverse Transcription Kit, so expressed TCRB transcripts were sequenced. As stored in TCRdb, this immuneACCESS dataset retains in-frame rearrangements with V and J assigned. A fraction of the clones does not appear; measured against another copy, unresolved V genes explain less than half of the discrepancy, and the remainder lacks a known reason. In this sample the table shows a few hundred thousand clones, around 9.6% of which occur a single time. About 0.63% of the sample lies in the top ten. The material sequenced was central memory CD4+ T cells from blood. These receptors came from a man aged 25-45 years with type 1 diabetes.

This clone was picked up a small number of times. V gene TRBV7-6 combines with J gene TRBJ2-1; D gene uncertain. CDR1 is SGHVS and CDR2 is FNYEAQ in the germline V gene. Between the trimmed V and J ends, which lost 5 bases and 0 bases, there was a span of 11 bases. The CDR3 is 15 residues long. The CDR3 here is CASSAGQASYNEQFF. Written as DNA, the CDR3 is TGTGCCAGCAGCGCCGGGCAGGCCTCCTACAATGAGCAGTTCTTC.

This clone was picked up a small number of times. The chain uses TRBV5-1 and TRBJ2-3, with 11 bases lining up with TRBD2. There are 14 residues in the CDR3. Germline V gene lookup returns CDR1 SGHRS and CDR2 YFSETQ. V trimming: 4 bases; J trimming: 5 bases; junction bases outside the gene matches: 3. The CDR3 spells CASSPGLAVDTQYF. The CDR3 DNA reads TGCGCCAGCAGCCCGGGACTAGCGGTAGATACGCAGTATTTT.

The chain couples TRBV5-1 to TRBJ2-2; tentative D call: TRBD1 (6 bases). There are 13 residues in the CDR3. V lost 4 bases and J 6 bases, leaving 10 bases between the germline ends. Germline V CDR1 and CDR2: SGHRS, YFSETQ. CDR3 in DNA: TGCGCCAGCAGCCCCCAGGGGTCCGGGGAGCTGTTTTTT. Translation gives CASSPQGSGELFF.

The chain recombines TRBV7-9 with TRBJ1-4; D gene ambiguous. CDR1 SEHNR and CDR2 FQNEAQ come from the germline V gene (reference sequence). V lost 5 bases and J lost 7, with 11 bases in between. This CDR3 comprises 13 residues. The CDR3 loop reads CASSPGIGEKLFF. DNA for the CDR3: TGTGCCAGCAGCCCGGGAATCGGTGAAAAACTGTTTTTT.

This clone was counted many times. Distinct nucleotide sequences in the sample also encode this CDR3. This chain connects TRBV18 to TRBJ2-7, with 7 bases matching TRBD1. Germline V gene lookup returns CDR1 KGHSH and CDR2 LQKENI. The CDR3 covers 13 residues. After removal of 3 bases from V and 3 bases from J, the junction contained 2 bases not matched to a gene. In DNA form, the CDR3 reads TGTGCCAGCTCACCCGGGACAGACTACGAGCAGTACTTC. Its translation: CASSPGTDYEQYF. Complete variable domain (other parts from reference TRBV18 and TRBJ2-7): NAGVMQNPRHLVRRRGQEARLRCSPMKGHSHVYWYRQLPEEGLKFMVYLQKENIIDESGMPKERFSAEFPKEGPSILRIQQVVRGDSAAYFCASSPGTDYEQYFGPGTRLTVT.

This clone was detected a few times. The chain links TRBV7-2 to TRBJ2-1; 8 bases fit TRBD2. CDR1 SGHTA and CDR2 FQGNSA come from the germline V gene. The length of the CDR3 is 15 residues. V gave up 2 bases and J gave up 9 bases; unmatched junction bases: 9. The CDR3: CASSLRLAGLGEQFF. The CDR3 DNA reads as TGTGCCAGCAGCTTACGTCTAGCGGGTCTAGGTGAGCAGTTCTTC.

This clone occurred a few times. V is TRBV13 and J is TRBJ2-4; perhaps TRBD1 as D (5 bases). Trimming cost V 5 bases and J 0 bases, with 11 bases left between them. Germline V lookup: CDR1 PRHDT, CDR2 FYEKMQ (reference sequence). This CDR3 is 15 amino acids long. CDR3 protein: CASSLTALAKNIQYF. As DNA, the CDR3 is TGTGCCAGCAGCCTGACAGCTCTAGCCAAAAACATTCAGTACTTC.

This clone showed up just a few times. V and J are TRBV4-1 and TRBJ2-3, with 11 positions matching TRBD2. The CDR3 runs 17 residues. CDR1 is MGHRA, CDR2 YSYEKL, per germline. J was trimmed by 4 bases and V by 1 base; bases with no gene match: 7. Here the CDR3 reads CASSQGLAGYGADTQYF. The CDR3 DNA follows: TGCGCCAGCAGCCAAGGACTAGCGGGATACGGTGCAGATACGCAGTATTTT.

The chain carries TRBV27 and TRBJ2-7, with 10 bases fitting TRBD1. J was trimmed by 5 bases and V by 7 bases; bases with no gene match: 5. Per germline, CDR1 MNHEY and CDR2 SMNVEV (reference sequence). The CDR3 is 13 residues long. The CDR3 DNA reads as TGTGCCAGCAAGGACAGGGGGAGGGACGAGCAGTACTTC. Its translation is CASKDRGRDEQYF.

This clone was found a few times. V and J are TRBV7-8 and TRBJ2-7; a possible D gene is TRBD1 (6 bases). The CDR3 covers 17 residues. The V end was cut by 0 bases, the J end by 2 bases, with 17 bases between. Germline V gene data show CDR1 as SGHVS and CDR2 as FQNEAQ. CDR3 loop: CASSLAGTIILPYEQYF. For the CDR3, the DNA is TGTGCCAGCAGCTTAGCAGGGACAATCATCCTCCCCTACGAGCAGTACTTC.

This clone was seen only a few times. The chain employs TRBV5-1 and TRBJ2-3, with 10 nucleotides matching TRBD2. The V gene's germline CDR1 is SGHRS and CDR2 YFSETQ. J lost 4 bases, V lost 3 bases, and 8 bases had no gene match. There are 16 residues in the CDR3. CDR3 region: CASSSSSGSFSDTQYF. The CDR3 nucleotides read TGCGCCAGCAGCTCGTCTAGCGGGAGTTTCTCAGATACGCAGTATTTT.

This clone was observed at least ten times. The rearrangement uses TRBV28 and TRBJ2-1; 9 positions agree with TRBD1. Trimming took 4 bases from V and 9 from J; bases not matched to a gene: 4. This CDR3 spans 13 amino acids. Germline CDR1 is MDHEN and CDR2 is SYDVKM. The CDR3 loop is CASSYGTGIEQFF. The CDR3 coding sequence is TGTGCCAGCAGTTACGGGACAGGGATTGAGCAGTTCTTC.

V usage is TRBV18 and J usage is TRBJ2-7; D gene uncertain. Trimming pared 2 bases from V and 3 bases from J, leaving 11 bases between. Germline lookup yields CDR1 KGHSH and CDR2 LQKENI. The CDR3 contains 14 residues. Here the CDR3 DNA reads TGTGCCAGCTCACCATCTGCTGGGGTCTACGAGCAGTACTTC. It codes for CASSPSAGVYEQYF.

The chain is built from TRBV5-6 and TRBJ2-4, with a weak D call TRBD2 (6 bases). The V end was cut by 0 bases, the J end by 6 bases, with 7 bases between. The germline CDR1 and CDR2 sequences are SGHDT and YYEEEE. This CDR3 contains 13 residues. The CDR3 bases are TGTGCCAGCAGCTTGGGCGGGACAAACATTCAGTACTTC. Translating gives CASSLGGTNIQYF.

The genes are TRBV11-1 and TRBJ2-1; 9 positions agree with TRBD2. This CDR3 contains 15 residues. Looked up from germline, CDR1 is SGHAT and CDR2 is FQDESV (reference sequence). With 1 base clipped from V and 7 bases from J, the junction kept 5 bases outside the gene matches. The CDR3 bases are TGTGCCAGCAGCTTAGTGCTAGCGGGGAGGAATGAGCAGTTCTTC. It encodes CASSLVLAGRNEQFF.

The chain carries TRBV5-6 and TRBJ1-4; D is unresolved. Trimming cost V 5 bases and J 1 base, with 3 bases left between them. This CDR3 is built from 12 residues. Looked up from germline, CDR1 is SGHDT and CDR2 is YYEEEE. The CDR3 is CASRRTNEKLFF. For the CDR3, the DNA is TGTGCCAGCAGGCGAACTAATGAAAAACTGTTTTTT.

This clone was counted between two and nine times. V usage is TRBV7-3 and J usage is TRBJ2-1; the D call may be TRBD1 or TRBD2 (5 bases each). The CDR3 spans 14 residues. The germline V gene encodes CDR1 SGHTA and CDR2 FQGTGA. The V gene lost 4 bases and the J gene lost 7 bases, with 14 bases spanning the gap. The CDR3 spells CASSSGGAGNEQFF. The DNA of the CDR3 is TGTGCCAGCAGCTCCGGAGGAGCAGGGAATGAGCAGTTCTTC.

This sequence joins TRBV7-8 and TRBJ2-6; 9 bases are a match to TRBD1. Germline V gene data show CDR1 as SGHVS and CDR2 as FQNEAQ. The junction had 6 bases not matched to a gene; V was cut back by 6 bases and J by 0 bases. This CDR3 contains 17 residues. The chain's CDR3 is CASRLRDRDSGANVLTF. For the CDR3, the DNA is TGTGCCAGCAGACTCCGGGACAGGGACTCTGGGGCCAACGTCCTGACTTTC.